The entry that follows covers one T cell receptor (beta chain) sequence. The junction departs from the called germline gene at one end, perhaps through a read error. Participants comprised healthy donors of bone marrow. Germline CDR1 and CDR2: SSHAT and FNYEAQ (reference sequence). The length of the CDR3 is 15 residues. Primers: 60 Vbeta forward and 13 Jbeta reverse. Sequenced by immunoSEQ multiplex PCR; TCRdb stores in-frame clones only, minus some. The sample carries 130,000 to 150,000 clones, around three quarters recorded once. The entry originates in a study of cytomegalovirus exposure and HLA in healthy donors.

Sequencing input: PBMCs. This clonotype originated in a man younger than 40 in good health and CMV-seronegative. The rearrangement links TRBV7-7 to TRBJ2-5; possibly TRBD1 for D (7 bases). The CDR3 loop reads CASTLGGQGGETQYF. CDR3 in DNA: TGTGCTAGCACTCTCGGCGGGCAGGGGGGAGAGACCCAGTACTTC. The full variable domain, in which reference TRBV7-7 and TRBJ2-5 provide the parts outside the CDR3, is GAGVSQSPRYKVTKRGQDVTLRCDPISSHATLYWYQQALGQGPEFLTYFNYEAQPDKSGLPSDRFSAERPEGSISTLTIQRTEQRDSAMYRCASTLGGQGGETQYFGPGTRLLVL.